The next 17 T cell receptor beta chains were all read from a single sample in a study of naive and memory T cell subsets. An equimolar mix of two oligonucleotides served as the beta constant-region primer for TRBC1 and TRBC2. Four rounds of PCR amplified the ligated cDNA using nested alpha and beta constant-region primers plus SP2. TCRdb re-derived calls from the UMI-ligation and nested PCR reads in MiXCR, one entry per CDR3 protein. Among 80,000 to 95,000 distinct CDR3 sequences listed, around 9% were seen once. Input material: naive CD8+ T cells from blood. These receptors all come from a human donor in good health.

This clonotype appeared many times. The chain has TRBV20-1 and TRBJ1-1; TRBD1 is a possible D gene (5 bases). The CDR3 runs 12 residues. CDR1 is DFQATT and CDR2 is SNEGSKA in the germline V gene (reference sequence). V was pared by 7 bases and J by 4 bases, with 13 bases between. In DNA form, the CDR3 reads TGCAGTGTTGGCAGGGAGGGCACTGAAGCTTTCTTT. Translating it yields CSVGREGTEAFF.

This clonotype was counted between two and nine times. The gene calls are TRBV10-3 and TRBJ1-2; maybe TRBD1 (6 bases). V was cut by 7 bases and J by 2 bases, with 11 bases left in between. The germline V gene has CDR1 ENHRY and CDR2 SYGVKD. The CDR3 has 13 residues. The CDR3 region is CAITQGENYGYTF. For the CDR3, the DNA is TGTGCCATCACACAGGGAGAAAACTATGGCTACACCTTC.

This clonotype was counted at least ten times. The rearrangement links TRBV29-1 to TRBJ2-1, with TRBD2 identical over 15 bases. The junction had 2 bases not matched to a gene; V was cut back by 3 bases and J by 2 bases. The CDR3 has 16 residues. Germline V gene data show CDR1 as SQVTM and CDR2 as ANQGSEA. The CDR3 sequence is CSVEGLAGGPYNEQFF. DNA of the CDR3: TGCAGCGTTGAGGGACTAGCGGGAGGACCCTACAATGAGCAGTTCTTC.

This chain links TRBV4-1 with TRBJ2-3; no clear D. Germline assignment: CDR1 MGHRA and CDR2 YSYEKL. The CDR3 sequence is 15 residues long. V gave up 2 bases and J gave up 1 base, with 10 bases separating them. The CDR3 reads CASSQSLDRTDTQYF. Written as DNA, the CDR3 is TGCGCCAGCAGCCAAAGTCTAGATCGCACAGATACGCAGTATTTT.

The chain combines TRBV10-3 with TRBJ2-1, with D unclear. Looked up from germline, CDR1 is ENHRY and CDR2 is SYGVKD. The V and J ends lost 5 bases and 4 bases respectively, with 6 bases between them. This CDR3 is 12 amino acids long. CDR3 amino acids: CAISNSYNEQFF. The CDR3 nucleotides read TGTGCCATCAGTAACTCGTACAATGAGCAGTTCTTC.

The CDR3 spells CASTPFGTEWTGRGENTGELFF. In DNA form, the CDR3 reads TGTGCCAGCACCCCTTTCGGGACAGAATGGACTGGACGCGGGGAAAACACCGGGGAGCTGTTTTTT. The chain combines TRBV6-5 with TRBJ2-2; D possibly corresponds to TRBD1 (7 bases). Per the germline V gene, CDR1 is MNHEY and CDR2 is SVGAGI. The CDR3 contains 22 residues. The germline V and J ends were trimmed by 7 bases and 2 bases, with 35 bases remaining between them.

At least ten counts were recorded for this clonotype. This chain uses TRBV29-1 with TRBJ2-1, with a weak D call TRBD2 (6 bases). This CDR3 has 17 residues. Germline lookup yields CDR1 SQVTM and CDR2 ANQGSEA. The V end lost 1 base, the J end lost 3 bases, and 19 bases lay between the germline ends. In DNA form, the CDR3 reads TGCAGCGTTGAAGGGTTGGGAGGATCAGGTCGCTACAATGAGCAGTTCTTC. Translated, it gives CSVEGLGGSGRYNEQFF.

This clonotype was picked up many times. The chain has TRBV3-1 and TRBJ2-7; perhaps TRBD2 as D (8 bases). The CDR3 covers 15 residues. Trimming cost V 4 bases and J 4 bases, with 17 bases left between them. Germline V gives CDR1 LGHDT, CDR2 YNNKEL (reference sequence). The chain's CDR3 is CASSPSGGGEYEQYF. The CDR3, as DNA: TGTGCCAGCAGCCCCTCGGGAGGGGGCGAGTACGAGCAGTACTTC.

There are many counts of this clonotype. This chain links TRBV29-1 with TRBJ2-2; D may be TRBD1 (6 bases). Germline loops: CDR1 SQVTM, CDR2 ANQGSEA. V was cut by 3 bases and J by 5 bases, with 13 bases left in between. The CDR3 is made up of 14 amino acids. The CDR3 loop is CSVDLGARTGELFF. As DNA, the CDR3 is TGCAGCGTTGACTTGGGGGCTCGAACCGGGGAGCTGTTTTTT.

As concerns this clonotype: This may be a read error, as it is one base from a much larger clone. The chain employs TRBV20-1 and TRBJ1-2; TRBD1 matches 8 bases. CDR1 DFQATT and CDR2 SNEGSKA come from the germline V gene (reference sequence). The CDR3 loop spans 14 amino acids. Here the CDR3 reads CSAPTGESNYGDTF. The CDR3 nucleotides are TGCAGTGCCCCGACAGGGGAATCTAACTATGGCGACACCTTC.

V usage is TRBV20-1 and J usage is TRBJ1-6; D might be TRBD1 (5 bases). CDR1 and CDR2 (germline): DFQATT, SNEGSKA (reference sequence). V lost 2 bases, J lost 8 bases, and 19 bases lay in between. The CDR3 is made up of 16 amino acids. CDR3 coding DNA: TGCAGTGCTAGATCCGGGGAAGGGACCCTCGATTCACCCCTCCACTTT. It encodes CSARSGEGTLDSPLHF.

Many counts were recorded for this clonotype. The gene calls are TRBV10-2 and TRBJ2-1, with 11 bases matching TRBD2. V lost 8 bases, J lost 8 bases, and 14 bases stayed unmatched. Germline V lookup: CDR1 WSHSY, CDR2 SAAADI. This CDR3 is 16 amino acids long. DNA of the CDR3: TGCGCCAGCTTAGCCCCGAGACTAGCGGGAAAAGATGAGCAGTTCTTC. The encoded protein is CASLAPRLAGKDEQFF.

This clonotype turned up a few times. In DNA, the CDR3 is TGTGCCAGCAGTTTAGCACGCACAGATACGCAGTATTTT. It yields the protein CASSLARTDTQYF. The chain has TRBV12-3 or TRBV12-4 and TRBJ2-3; unclear D gene. There are 13 residues in the CDR3. V lost 0 bases to trimming and J lost 1 base, with 2 bases between them.

The rearrangement uses TRBV4-1 and TRBJ1-1, with D perhaps TRBD1 (5 bases). Germline values: CDR1 MGHRA, CDR2 YSYEKL. V was cut by 1 base and J by 5 bases, with 11 bases left in between. The CDR3 has 14 amino acids. The CDR3: CASSQAIGTTEAFF. DNA of the CDR3: TGCGCCAGCAGCCAAGCCATAGGGACTACTGAAGCTTTCTTT.

J is TRBJ2-1 and V is TRBV27, with D unclear. Germline V lookup: CDR1 MNHEY, CDR2 SMNVEV (reference sequence). The CDR3 is made up of 14 amino acids. V was pared by 0 bases and J by 6 bases, with 9 bases between. The CDR3 region has the DNA TGTGCCAGCAGTTTATCGTCCGCCGGCAATGAGCAGTTCTTC. As protein: CASSLSSAGNEQFF.

In this sample, this clonotype turned up many times. This sequence joins TRBV29-1 and TRBJ1-1; D call uncertain. Looked up from germline, CDR1 is SQVTM and CDR2 is ANQGSEA. The CDR3 loop spans 14 amino acids. V was clipped by 0 bases and J by 7 bases, with 15 bases between them. For the CDR3, the DNA is TGCAGCGTTGAAGAGGTGGGGATAACCTTTGAAGCTTTCTTT. Translating it yields CSVEEVGITFEAFF.

This sequence joins TRBV12-3 or TRBV12-4 and TRBJ1-2; weak D call: TRBD1 (5 bases). V was cut by 5 bases and J by 8 bases, with 15 bases left in between. The CDR3 is 13 amino acids. CDR3 DNA sequence: TGTGCCAGCAGTGGGGGTTGGGGAAGAGGCTACACCTTC. It is translated as CASSGGWGRGYTF.